Sequencing of this T cell receptor (beta chain) was carried out in a study of shared clonotypes between healthy human individuals (TCRdb year 2020). As for the study more broadly: Three men and a couple of women, aged 18 to 49 years, made up the cohort. Per donor, three plates each were used for CD4 naive and CD4 memory, two for CD8 naive, and one for CD8 memory. To estimate repertoire size and how much clonotype sharing occurs between individuals, the study deeply sequenced the blood TCR repertoires of about five healthy adults. Libraries were prepared and TCR repertoires were sequenced by different laboratories using diverse techniques, in order to increase sequencing depth and limit assay-specific biases. Each donor's leukapheresis produced roughly between roughly 0.85 and 9 billion PBMCs.

Trimming takes 7 bases from V and 0 bases from J, and the germline ends sit 16 bases apart. From the germline V gene (reference sequence), CDR1 is LNHDA and CDR2 is SQIVND. From the cysteine through the phenylalanine, the CDR3 covers 16 amino acids. The retained sequence is limited to the CDR3, 48 bases, with the frame set at the first base. General findings and caveats noted by the study authors: Pairwise subsampling indicated that sequencing depth was expected to affect the degree of clonotype sharing among donors. Rarefaction of sorted-subset datasets indicated incomplete sequencing despite the large sequencing depth. Because the study included only a small number of donors, the genetic and exposure-history diversity represented was limited. Across a handful of donors, roughly 5.4% of naive CD4, approximately 3.6% of naive CD8, around 2.1% of memory CD4, and about 0.4% of memory CD8 clonotypes were shared. Higher generation probabilities were observed for clonotypes shared by all four sorted-subset donors than for non-shared clonotypes. Naive subsets generally had larger estimated clonotype richness than memory subsets did. Sampling was limited to blood, and TCR repertoires in tissue likely differ from TCR repertoires in blood.

Healthy HIV-negative adults with no recently reported acute infections or vaccinations were included as donors. Every donor was a Caucasian adult residing in Nashville, Tennessee, USA. Magnetic negative selection was used to enrich CD4+ T cells, after which naive cells were positively selected on CD45RA and the negative fraction became the memory subset. Blood was obtained by leukapheresis, after which PBMCs were separated by Ficoll-Histopaque density gradient centrifugation and cryopreserved in liquid nitrogen vapor phase. Purity and quantity of every magnetically sorted T cell population were checked by analytical flow cytometry. From each sorted fraction, genomic DNA was isolated and quantified by UV absorbance on a Nanodrop 2000c. Concerning this clone: What this receptor recognizes is not known. Within one base of it there is no much larger clone, and no base qualities were kept.

Using the deep immunoSEQ assay, multiplex PCR amplified TCR CDR3 regions from genomic DNA. For each cell subset, the extracted genomic DNA was distributed evenly across all wells of several immunoSEQ 96-well plates, and each plate served as one replicate. For sorted subsets, each replicate PCR was loaded with roughly 190 ng genomic DNA, equivalent to 30,000 or so T cell genomes. The purified libraries were quantified using a Qubit 3.0 fluorometer, sized with a Bioanalyzer 2100, and then quantified again using the KAPA Library Quantification kit. Every immunoSEQ 96-well plate was sequenced on a dedicated single-read 150-cycle Illumina NextSeq 550 flow cell. The study's processing was this. The immunoSEQ output contained only junctional sequences without quality scores, so filtering could not match that applied to full-length reads. To assign V/J genes and CDR3, sequences were annotated against IMGT germline references using PyIR, a Python wrapper for IgBLAST v1.9. Reads were removed for weak V/J assignments (E-value above 1e-6), missing CDR3, stop codons, out-of-frame junctions, or ambiguous translated residues. V3J clonotypes were defined by identical inferred V gene, J gene, and CDR3 amino acid sequence. Percentage overlap between repertoires was computed as shared unique clonotypes divided by the size of the smaller repertoire. Repertoire richness was assessed with RTK rarefaction, the Chao1 estimator, and Recon v2.1 estimates of unobserved clonotypes. For all TCRbeta clonotypes obtained by the gDNA method from a handful of donors, generation probabilities were computed with OLGA. The table comes from immuneACCESS by way of TCRdb, which keeps in-frame sequences with V and J called. Part of the clones is missing from these tables; in studies checked, under half for an unresolved V gene and the rest for unknown reasons. The V and J calls and clone size are taken from that table; D and trimming were inferred from the DNA. In this sample the table shows 1.6 million or so clones, approximately 98.5% of which occur a single time. The top ten constitute approximately 0.4% of the sample.

Sequenced material: naive CD4+ T cells sorted from blood. The sample's cell subset or site label, decoded: CD45RA+ positively selected. This clonotype was sampled from a man aged 25 to 45 in good health. The V and J genes are TRBV19 and TRBJ1-5; 6 matching bases give a weak D call of TRBD1. The DNA sequence reads TGTGCCAGTACCATGGACAGAGATAATAGCAATCAGCCCCAGCATTTT. It codes for CASTMDRDNSNQPQHF.